This TCR beta chain emerged from a study of neurological immune-mediated disorders. TCRdb itself ran the 5' RACE reads through MiXCR, one entry per CDR3 protein. The sample has more than 45,000 distinct CDR3 sequences, roughly 3.5% seen once. Many counts were recorded for this clonotype. CDR3 length: 16 residues. Germline V lookup: CDR1 SGHDN, CDR2 FVKESK. V lost 0 bases and J lost 3; bases outside the gene matches: 7. This chain connects TRBV14 to TRBJ2-5; 7 bases match TRBD2. The receptor's source is a woman aged 25 to 39 with multiple sclerosis. The sequenced sample consisted of PBMCs. In DNA, the CDR3 is TGTGCCAGCAGCCAAGATCTTGGACTAGTAAAAGAGACCCAGTACTTC. Protein sequence: CASSQDLGLVKETQYF.